The 14 T cell receptor beta chains below come from one sample, sequenced in a study of shared clonotypes between healthy human individuals. Profiled with immunoSEQ multiplex PCR; TCRdb holds only in-frame clones, not every one. The sample has 2 million to 3 million clones, 93% seen once; the top ten hold around 0.37%. The sequenced sample consisted of naive CD4+ T cells from PBMCs. Subset specified: CD45RA+ positively selected. The receptors originated from a man between 18 and 35 years old in good health. Some clones in this sample may be carry-over from other donors' samples.

The chain uses TRBV2 and TRBJ1-1, with D possibly TRBD1 on 6 matching bases. The V gene lost 0 bases and the J gene lost 1 base, with 12 bases spanning the gap. Germline CDR1 SNHLY, CDR2 FYNNEI. This CDR3 region has 16 residues. This chain's CDR3 is CASSEALGGRNTEAFF. For the CDR3, the DNA is TGTGCCAGCAGTGAAGCGCTGGGGGGCAGGAACACTGAAGCTTTCTTT.

With respect to this clone: This sample also contains other DNA sequences that code for the same CDR3. V gene TRBV19 combines with J gene TRBJ2-1, with no clear D. The CDR3 has 12 amino acids. V lost 3 bases and J lost 7, with 7 bases in between. The germline CDR1 and CDR2 sequences are LNHDA and SQIVND (reference sequence). DNA for the CDR3: TGTGCCAGTAGTATTAGGAGTAATGAGCAGTTCTTC. It codes for CASSIRSNEQFF.

V and J are TRBV28 and TRBJ2-3; 8 bases are a match to TRBD2. J lost 0 bases, V lost 11 bases, and 7 bases had no gene match. Germline values: CDR1 MDHEN, CDR2 SYDVKM. The CDR3 is made up of 14 amino acids. The CDR3 nucleotides read TGTGCCGGCGGACTAGCACTAAGCACAGATACGCAGTATTTT. This encodes CAGGLALSTDTQYF.

V and J are TRBV7-8 and TRBJ2-7; the D gene is possibly TRBD1 (5 bases). Trimming stripped 2 bases from V and 4 bases from J, with 24 bases between. The germline V gene has CDR1 SGHVS and CDR2 FQNEAQ. CDR3 length: 18 residues. The CDR3 DNA reads TGTGCCAGCAGCTTACCCATCTCGACAGAGCAATACTATTACGAGCAGTACTTC. It specifies CASSLPISTEQYYYEQYF.

Details on this clone: At one end the junction does not follow the germline gene, possibly because of a read error. This chain links TRBV29-1 with TRBJ2-7; 7 nucleotides match TRBD1. This CDR3 region has 14 residues. Germline V CDR1 and CDR2: SQVTM, ANQGSEA. The CDR3: CSVQDRDRSYEQYF. In DNA, the CDR3 is TGCAGCGTTCAAGACCGGGACAGATCCTACGAGCAGTACTTC.

The chain employs TRBV5-4 and TRBJ2-4, with a tentative D call TRBD2 (5 bases). Germline lookup yields CDR1 SGHNT and CDR2 YYREEE (reference sequence). This CDR3 spans 15 amino acids. Trimming removed 0 bases at V and 5 bases at J, with 12 bases between. The chain's CDR3 is CASSLAGNLQNIQYF. The CDR3 DNA follows: TGTGCCAGCAGCTTGGCGGGAAACCTTCAAAACATTCAGTACTTC. Variable domain in full (rest from reference TRBV5-4 and TRBJ2-4): ETGVTQSPTHLIKTRGQQVTLRCSSQSGHNTVSWYQQALGQGPQFIFQYYREEENGRGNFPPRFSGLQFPNYSSELNVNALELDDSALYLCASSLAGNLQNIQYFGAGTRLSVL.

The rearrangement links TRBV9 to TRBJ2-1; TRBD2 matches at 14 bases. This CDR3 region has 17 residues. J lost 4 bases, V lost 4 bases, and 7 bases had no gene match. Germline V gene data show CDR1 as SGDLS and CDR2 as YYNGEE. CDR3 in DNA: TGTGCCAGCAGCCCAATATGGACTAGCGGGAGGTACAATGAGCAGTTCTTC. It is translated as CASSPIWTSGRYNEQFF.

The chain carries TRBV28 and TRBJ1-3; no reliable D call. The CDR3 totals 14 residues. Germline V gives CDR1 MDHEN, CDR2 SYDVKM. V lost 4 bases and J 1 base, leaving 8 bases between the germline ends. CDR3 in amino acids: CASSSYYSGNTIYF. The DNA for the CDR3 is TGTGCCAGCAGTTCCTATTATTCTGGAAACACCATATATTTT.

This clone was observed once. The chain carries TRBV4-1 and TRBJ2-4, with TRBD1 identical over 7 bases. V dropped 3 bases and J dropped 0; count of bases not matched to a gene: 2. Germline V gene sequence: CDR1 MGHRA, CDR2 YSYEKL. The CDR3 runs to 15 residues. CDR3 protein: CASSQRGLAKNIQYF. The CDR3, as DNA: TGCGCCAGCAGCCAGAGGGGGCTAGCCAAAAACATTCAGTACTTC.

V is TRBV4-1 and J is TRBJ1-2, with a possible D match to TRBD1 (5 bases). V lost 0 bases and J lost 0, with 20 bases in between. The CDR3 consists of 19 residues. CDR1 and CDR2 (germline): MGHRA, YSYEKL. CDR3 in DNA: TGCGCCAGCAGCCAAGATGTAGGGCAGGGCGGAGTGCCTAACTATGGCTACACCTTC. This encodes CASSQDVGQGGVPNYGYTF.

CDR3 sequence (DNA): TGTGCCAGCAGGGGACAGGCCGTCGATTTGGTTAGCAATCAGCCCCAGCATTTT. This codes for CASRGQAVDLVSNQPQHF. This sequence joins TRBV27 and TRBJ1-5; 8 positions agree with TRBD1. Germline values: CDR1 MNHEY, CDR2 SMNVEV (reference sequence). Unmatched junction bases numbered 13, after V lost 6 bases and J lost 0 bases. The CDR3 is 18 residues long.

This rearrangement joins TRBV27 to TRBJ1-3, with 7 bases identical to TRBD1. V lost 5 bases to trimming and J lost 2 bases; unmatched junction nucleotides: 9. The CDR3 extends over 16 amino acids. Germline lookup yields CDR1 MNHEY and CDR2 SMNVEV (reference sequence). The CDR3 region is CASSAIQGWAGNTIYF. For the CDR3, the DNA is TGTGCCAGCAGTGCTATACAGGGGTGGGCTGGAAACACCATATATTTT.

This chain connects TRBV7-6 to TRBJ1-3, with D possibly TRBD1 on 6 matching bases. CDR3 length: 17 residues. Germline assignment: CDR1 SGHVS and CDR2 FNYEAQ. The V end was cut by 0 bases, the J end by 0 bases, with 12 bases between. CDR3 sequence: CASSLAGGGNSGNTIYF. CDR3 DNA: TGTGCCAGCAGCTTAGCGGGAGGGGGGAACTCTGGAAACACCATATATTTT.

In regard to this clone: This sample includes further DNA sequences coding for the same CDR3. V and J are TRBV5-1 and TRBJ1-1; no reliable D call. The V gene's germline CDR1 is SGHRS and CDR2 YFSETQ. V gave up 7 bases and J gave up 0 bases, with 7 bases separating them. The CDR3 has 12 residues. The chain's CDR3 is CASGTLNTEAFF. In DNA form, the CDR3 reads TGCGCCAGCGGAACTTTGAACACTGAAGCTTTCTTT.